This TCR beta chain derives from a study of shared clonotypes between healthy human individuals. CDR1 and CDR2 (germline): SGHTS, YDEGEE. V lost 6 bases, J lost 4 bases, and 16 bases lay in between. The CDR3 has 14 residues. Profiling relied on immunoSEQ multiplex PCR, and the TCRdb table lists in-frame clones only, not all of them. There are 450,000 to 600,000 clones in the sample; less than 85% occur only once, and 10% to 15% lies in the top ten. This chain uses TRBV5-8 with TRBJ1-1; possibly TRBD1 for D (5 bases). The origin of this receptor is a woman in her thirties or forties in good health. Some clones in this sample may be carry-over from other donors' samples. Sequenced material: PBMCs. The CDR3 region has the DNA TGTGCCAGCAACACGGAGGGGAGATTCACTGAAGCTTTCTTT. Protein sequence: CASNTEGRFTEAFF.